The 5 T cell receptor beta chains below come from one sample, sequenced in a study of cytomegalovirus exposure and HLA in healthy donors. PCR primers comprised 60 Vbeta and 13 Jbeta primers. Assay used: immunoSEQ multiplex PCR; TCRdb lists only in-frame clones, some missing. The sample records around 140,000 clones, about 77% being singletons. Sequenced input: PBMCs. Source of these receptors: a female donor in good health and CMV-seronegative.

This clone has a handful of counts. The rearrangement links TRBV7-2 to TRBJ1-4, with D hard to call. In germline, CDR1 is SGHTA, CDR2 FQGNSA. V was shortened by 5 bases and J by 0 bases, with 19 bases between the two germline ends. This CDR3 is built from 18 residues. CDR3 protein: CASSKARERDATNEKLFF. The CDR3 DNA sequence: TGTGCCAGCAGCAAGGCCCGGGAACGGGATGCAACTAATGAAAAACTGTTTTTT.

The chain is built from TRBV6-6 and TRBJ1-1, with TRBD1 as a possible D gene (5 bases). Germline V CDR1 and CDR2: MNHNY, SVGAGI (reference sequence). V was trimmed by 6 bases and J by 4 bases, leaving 12 bases between them. CDR3 length equals 13 residues. CDR3 sequence reads: CASRNGRGTEAFF. In DNA form, the CDR3 reads TGTGCCAGCAGGAACGGGAGGGGCACTGAAGCTTTCTTT.

The gene calls are TRBV7-8 and TRBJ2-6, with 8 positions matching TRBD2. The germline CDR1 and CDR2 sequences are SGHVS and FQNEAQ. V lost 0 bases, J lost 0 bases, and 7 bases stayed unmatched. CDR3 length equals 19 residues. CDR3 loop: CASSLAGLAFSSGANVLTF. CDR3 bases: TGTGCCAGCAGCTTAGCTGGACTAGCTTTTAGCTCTGGGGCCAACGTCCTGACTTTC.

This rearrangement joins TRBV7-2 to TRBJ2-6; 12 bases map to TRBD2. CDR3 length: 18 residues. V was pared by 7 bases and J by 0 bases, with 7 bases of the junction left unmatched. CDR1 is SGHTA, CDR2 FQGNSA, per germline. The CDR3, as DNA: TGTGCCAGCACCTCGGGACTAGCGGGCCCCTCTGGGGCCAACGTCCTGACTTTC. It yields the protein CASTSGLAGPSGANVLTF. Combining the CDR3 with reference TRBV7-2 and TRBJ2-6 gives the whole variable domain GAGVSQSPSNKVTEKGKDVELRCDPISGHTALYWYRQSLGQGLEFLIYFQGNSAPDKSGLPSDRFSAERTGGSVSTLTIQRTQQEDSAVYLCASTSGLAGPSGANVLTFGAGSRLTVL.

The chain has TRBV27 and TRBJ2-7; D gene ambiguous. V lost 7 bases and J 3 bases, leaving 13 bases between the germline ends. Germline CDR1 reads MNHEY; CDR2 reads SMNVEV (reference sequence). The CDR3 has 13 residues. CDR3 sequence reads: CASTPSAGYEQYF. CDR3 DNA sequence: TGTGCCAGCACCCCTTCTGCCGGCTACGAGCAGTACTTC.